A single sample gave rise to the 11 T cell receptor beta chains below, sequenced in a study of blood T cell repertoires in COVID-19. Generated by immunoSEQ multiplex PCR, the TCRdb table keeps only in-frame clones and is missing some. The sample has roughly 250,000 clones; approximately 90% are singletons. The sample comprised PBMCs or T cells enriched from blood (not recorded which). These receptors all stem from a woman between 18 and 30 years old who had recovered from COVID-19.

The chain has TRBV7-9 and TRBJ2-7; no clear D gene. The CDR3 spans 13 residues. CDR1 is SEHNR, CDR2 FQNEAQ, per germline (reference sequence). Trimming left V 2 bases short and J 0 bases short, with 5 bases between. The CDR3 reads CASSLYSSYEQYF. The CDR3 DNA reads TGTGCCAGCAGCTTATACAGCTCCTACGAGCAGTACTTC.

The chain is built from TRBV6-6 and TRBJ2-1; the D gene is possibly TRBD1 (6 bases). V was pared by 6 bases and J by 2 bases, with 17 bases between. This CDR3 has 16 amino acids. In germline, CDR1 is MNHNY, CDR2 SVGAGI (reference sequence). CDR3 amino acids: CASRDSGVQTYNEQFF. In nucleotides, the CDR3 is TGTGCCAGCAGAGATTCAGGGGTTCAGACCTACAATGAGCAGTTCTTC.

The chain links TRBV28 to TRBJ1-6; D is unclear. The length of the CDR3 is 12 residues. The ends were cut back, 7 bases at V and 9 bases at J, with 10 bases in the middle. Germline V gene data show CDR1 as MDHEN and CDR2 as SYDVKM. The CDR3 sequence is CASTIQLSPLHF. The DNA for the CDR3 is TGTGCCAGCACCATACAGCTTTCACCCCTCCACTTT.

This chain links TRBV7-6 with TRBJ2-7; D may be TRBD1 (6 bases). Germline V gene sequence: CDR1 SGHVS, CDR2 FNYEAQ. The CDR3 length is 16 residues. Trimming pared 1 base from V and 2 bases from J, leaving 15 bases between. CDR3 nucleotides: TGTGCCAGCAGCTTAGGGAATAGGGGGATCCCCTACGAGCAGTACTTC. Amino acids: CASSLGNRGIPYEQYF.

In nucleotides, the CDR3 is TGTGCCAGCAGCCCCTGGACAGGGATCAATCAGCCCCAGCATTTT. The encoded protein is CASSPWTGINQPQHF. The rearrangement links TRBV7-2 to TRBJ1-5, with 8 nucleotides matching TRBD1. The germline gives CDR1 SGHTA, CDR2 FQGNSA. The CDR3 is made up of 15 amino acids. J gave up 3 bases and V 5 bases, and 6 bases lay outside the gene matches.

This clone was picked up one time. This chain links TRBV11-2 with TRBJ1-1, with D tentatively TRBD1 (5 bases). The length of the CDR3 is 16 residues. CDR1 and CDR2 from the germline V gene are SGHAT and FQNNGV. Trimming left V 5 bases short and J 4 bases short, with 20 bases between. CDR3 DNA: TGTGCCAGCAGCCCTAGGGACTCCCGATGGGGCACTGAAGCTTTCTTT. This codes for CASSPRDSRWGTEAFF.

Written as DNA, the CDR3 is TGTGCCAGCAGCTTATCGGGTAGGCGTACAGATACGCAGTATTTT. It translates to CASSLSGRRTDTQYF. The gene calls are TRBV7-8 and TRBJ2-3; no firm D call. Trimming cost V 2 bases and J 3 bases, with 12 bases left between them. Germline V lookup: CDR1 SGHVS, CDR2 FQNEAQ. The CDR3 spans 15 residues. The entire variable domain, with the rest obtained from reference TRBV7-8 and TRBJ2-3, is as follows: GAGVSQSPRYKVAKRGQDVALRCDPISGHVSLFWYQQALGQGPEFLTYFQNEAQLDKSGLPSDRFFAERPEGSVSTLKIQRTQQEDSAVYLCASSLSGRRTDTQYFGPGTRLTVL.

The chain has TRBV12-5 and TRBJ1-1, with a tentative D call TRBD1 (5 bases). Trimming stripped 7 bases from V and 5 bases from J, with 17 bases between. The CDR3 runs 14 residues. CDR1 and CDR2 from the germline V gene are LGHNT and FRNRAP. The CDR3 DNA follows: TGTGCTAGTGCCGTCGGGGGGTCGGGTACTGAAGCTTTCTTT. Translated, it gives CASAVGGSGTEAFF.

V is TRBV18 and J is TRBJ1-6; D not certain. Germline V lookup: CDR1 KGHSH, CDR2 LQKENI. This CDR3 is built from 16 residues. V lost 4 bases, J lost 11 bases, and 21 bases lay in between. The CDR3: CASSLVEGGVHPPLHF. The CDR3 coding sequence is TGTGCCAGCTCACTCGTCGAAGGAGGCGTCCACCCACCCCTCCACTTT.

The chain links TRBV7-9 to TRBJ2-3; 9 bases are shared with TRBD2. J was trimmed by 5 bases and V by 5 bases; bases with no gene match: 11. The CDR3 extends over 16 amino acids. Germline V CDR1 and CDR2: SEHNR, FQNEAQ (reference sequence). CDR3 amino acids: CASSPPQREVGDTQYF. For the CDR3, the DNA is TGTGCCAGCAGCCCCCCCCAGCGGGAGGTCGGAGATACGCAGTATTTT.

V gene TRBV11-2 combines with J gene TRBJ1-1; D remains ambiguous. Trimming pared 1 base from V and 3 bases from J, leaving 6 bases between. This CDR3 is 13 amino acids long. Looked up from germline, CDR1 is SGHAT and CDR2 is FQNNGV. This CDR3 reads CASSLARYTEAFF. The CDR3 DNA reads as TGTGCCAGCAGCTTAGCACGGTACACTGAAGCTTTCTTT.